This TCR beta chain derives from a study of cytomegalovirus exposure and HLA in healthy donors. Findings and limits, study-wide: Using a false discovery rate of 0.05, a later analysis showed that 15,000 to 20,000 TCR beta sequences were associated with HLA alleles. Common viral pathogens seemed, in a later analysis, to connect with several of the most significant clusters. Generally TCR sequences proved uncommon, though certain public TCRs appeared in numerous donors.

This CDR3 is built from 15 residues. Trimming shortened V by 3 bases and J by 2 bases, and 11 bases separated the two germline ends. The germline CDR1 and CDR2 sequences are KGHSH and LQKENI. As regards this clone: Its specificity is not known.

With 60 Vbeta and 13 Jbeta primers, the PCR was carried out. TCRdb's copy holds only in-frame clones and misses some; the assay was immunoSEQ multiplex PCR. This table has about 190,000 clones, approximately 84% appearing once. The receptor was isolated from a boy younger than 18 in good health and CMV-seronegative. The chain has TRBV18 and TRBJ1-5; D remains unclear. Sequencing was carried out using PBMCs. CDR3 in DNA: TGTGCCAGCTCACCGTTGGGTCAGGGCAATCAGCCCCAGCATTTT. This codes for CASSPLGQGNQPQHF.